The sequence of this TCR beta chain was determined in a study of blood T cell repertoires in COVID-19. Study-level information: Samples taken during acute and convalescent COVID-19 were collected in the United States, Italy and Spain. Sources were T cells, B-cell-depleted T cells, or PBMCs; the material itself was cDNA or gDNA.

The V gene's germline CDR1 is LGHNA and CDR2 YNFKEQ. This CDR3 comprises 15 residues. V was clipped by 0 bases and J by 3 bases, with 11 bases between them. Participant ages covered roughly 18 to 89 years across 25 or so US areas. Recovery among Cohort 3 donors was established by two negative PCRs, clearance, or symptom resolution. TCRdb keeps only in-frame clones here, not all; method: immunoSEQ multiplex PCR. This repertoire shows about 160,000 clones, around four fifths found once; its top ten account for around 7.1%. Sequencing was performed on PBMCs or T cells enriched from blood (not recorded which). This chain joins TRBV4-2 and TRBJ2-5; a possible D gene is TRBD2 (6 bases). The sequence derives from a man in his forties or fifties who had recovered from COVID-19. The CDR3 region is CASSQDRPGEETQYF. The CDR3 nucleotides read TGTGCCAGCAGCCAAGATCGCCCGGGGGAAGAGACCCAGTACTTC.